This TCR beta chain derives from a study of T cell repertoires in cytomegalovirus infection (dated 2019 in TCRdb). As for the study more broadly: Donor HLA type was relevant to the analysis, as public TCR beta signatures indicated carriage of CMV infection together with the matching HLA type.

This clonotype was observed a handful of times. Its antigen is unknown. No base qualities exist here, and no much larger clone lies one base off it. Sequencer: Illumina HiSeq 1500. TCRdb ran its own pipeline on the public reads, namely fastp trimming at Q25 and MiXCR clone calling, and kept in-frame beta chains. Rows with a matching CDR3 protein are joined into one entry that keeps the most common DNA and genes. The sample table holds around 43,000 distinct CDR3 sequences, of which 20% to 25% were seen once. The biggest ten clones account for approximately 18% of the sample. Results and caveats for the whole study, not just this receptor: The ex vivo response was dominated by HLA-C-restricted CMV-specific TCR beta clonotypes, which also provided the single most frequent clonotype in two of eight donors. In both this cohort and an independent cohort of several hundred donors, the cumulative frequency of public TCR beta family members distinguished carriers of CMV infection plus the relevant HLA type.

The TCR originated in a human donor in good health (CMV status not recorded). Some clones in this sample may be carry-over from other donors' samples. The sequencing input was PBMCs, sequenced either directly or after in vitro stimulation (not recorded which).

The DNA is TGCGCCAGCAGCTTGATAGGGGGAGAGGATGAAAAACTGTTTTTT. This translates into CASSLIGGEDEKLFF. The sequence is built from TRBV5-1 and TRBJ1-4; the best D guess is TRBD1, with 6 bases matching. CDR1 and CDR2, looked up from the germline V gene, are SGHRS and YFSETQ. V is pared back by 1 base and J by 6 bases, with 13 bases lying between the germline termini. Taken from cysteine to phenylalanine, the CDR3 has 15 residues. CDR3 DNA only is kept here, 45 bases in frame from base 1.